Each of the 27 T cell receptor beta chains below was sequenced from the same sample in a study of OX40 agonist ivuxolimab in advanced cancers. This table comes from immunoSEQ multiplex PCR, and its TCRdb copy is limited to in-frame clones, with some not included. The sample lists some 100,000 clones; more than 85% were seen once. This specimen was CD4+ or CD8+ T cells sorted from blood, taken in a trial of the OX40 agonist ivuxolimab. These receptors were taken from an adult with an advanced solid tumor such as melanoma, head and neck, liver or kidney cancer.

The chain links TRBV28 to TRBJ1-1; no clear D. Trimming removed 9 bases from V and 6 bases from J, with 17 bases in between. The CDR3 spans 13 residues. Germline V gives CDR1 MDHEN, CDR2 SYDVKM. The CDR3 loop reads CASRMGAGAEAFF. The DNA of the CDR3 is TGTGCCAGTAGAATGGGTGCGGGAGCTGAAGCTTTCTTT.

The rearrangement joins TRBV19 to TRBJ2-1; D gene unclear. The CDR3 runs 16 residues. Germline assignment: CDR1 LNHDA and CDR2 SQIVND (reference sequence). With 5 bases removed from V and 0 bases from J, the gap between germline ends came to 14 bases. The CDR3 region has the DNA TGTGCCAGTAGTTCGGGTCCTCGAAGCTCCTACAATGAGCAGTTCTTC. This encodes CASSSGPRSSYNEQFF.

The chain combines TRBV7-9 with TRBJ2-7; D might be TRBD2 (6 bases). The CDR3 length is 14 residues. Between the trimmed V and J ends, which lost 2 bases and 6 bases, there was a span of 14 bases. CDR1 SEHNR and CDR2 FQNEAQ come from the germline V gene (reference sequence). The CDR3 is CASSLIGGDSEQYF. The DNA for the CDR3 is TGTGCCAGCAGCTTAATCGGAGGGGATTCCGAGCAGTACTTC.

The rearrangement links TRBV5-6 to TRBJ2-1; D possibly corresponds to TRBD1 (5 bases). CDR3 size: 13 residues. Germline CDR1 is SGHDT and CDR2 is YYEEEE. V lost 5 bases to trimming and J lost 3 bases, with 9 bases between them. In DNA, the CDR3 is TGTGCCAGCAGAGGACAACTCTACAATGAGCAGTTCTTC. It yields the protein CASRGQLYNEQFF.

The chain couples TRBV29-1 to TRBJ1-1, with D hard to call. Germline assignment: CDR1 SQVTM and CDR2 ANQGSEA. Trimming left V 0 bases short and J 2 bases short, with 7 bases between. The CDR3 totals 13 residues. CDR3 sequence (DNA): TGCAGCGTTGAAGATGCCAGAAACACTGAAGCTTTCTTT. This gives the protein CSVEDARNTEAFF.

This clone is a singleton in its sample. The chain is built from TRBV27 and TRBJ1-5; no clear D. V gave up 7 bases and J gave up 0 bases, with 13 bases separating them. This CDR3 contains 15 residues. CDR1 MNHEY and CDR2 SMNVEV come from the germline V gene (reference sequence). The CDR3 nucleotides are TGTGCCAGCACCCCGGCCGCATATAGCAATCAGCCCCAGCATTTT. This sequence encodes CASTPAAYSNQPQHF.

The CDR3 DNA sequence: TGTGCCAGCAGCTTGGATGTTGGCACTGAAGCTTTCTTT. Residues: CASSLDVGTEAFF. The chain employs TRBV5-6 and TRBJ1-1; D is unclear. CDR1 is SGHDT and CDR2 is YYEEEE in the germline V gene. The CDR3 is 13 amino acids. Between the trimmed V and J ends, which lost 0 bases and 4 bases, there was a span of 7 bases.

The chain employs TRBV6-1 and TRBJ2-1; possibly TRBD2 for D (6 bases). The length of the CDR3 is 16 residues. Germline lookup yields CDR1 MNHNS and CDR2 SASEGT. V lost 2 bases and J lost 3, with 14 bases in between. CDR3 protein: CASSERKEGIYNEQFF. The CDR3 bases are TGTGCCAGCAGTGAAAGGAAGGAGGGGATCTACAATGAGCAGTTCTTC.

The CDR3 protein is CASSLPRTGFPEQYF. DNA of the CDR3: TGTGCCAGCAGCTTACCCCGGACAGGCTTCCCCGAGCAGTACTTC. The gene calls are TRBV7-8 and TRBJ2-7, with 7 bases identical to TRBD1. The CDR3 spans 15 residues. The germline CDR1 and CDR2 sequences are SGHVS and FQNEAQ. Trimming took 2 bases from V and 6 from J; bases not matched to a gene: 10.

The chain has TRBV6-1 and TRBJ2-5; no firm D call. The V gene lost 5 bases and the J gene lost 7 bases, with 5 bases spanning the gap. The germline V gene encodes CDR1 MNHNS and CDR2 SASEGT. This CDR3 spans 10 amino acids. The CDR3: CASSTGTQYF. The CDR3, as DNA: TGTGCCAGCAGTACGGGGACCCAGTACTTC.

The V gene is TRBV6-5, the J gene TRBJ2-7, with TRBD1 as a possible D gene (6 bases). The V gene's germline CDR1 is MNHEY and CDR2 SVGAGI. This CDR3 is 14 amino acids long. V dropped 6 bases and J dropped 4 bases, with 16 bases sitting between them. The DNA for the CDR3 is TGTGCCAGCAGCCCCGGACAGTTCGAGTACGAGCAGTACTTC. This codes for CASSPGQFEYEQYF.

The rearrangement links TRBV11-2 to TRBJ1-6; D ambiguous. V was clipped by 2 bases and J by 7 bases, with 12 bases between them. CDR1 and CDR2 (germline): SGHAT, FQNNGV. The CDR3 consists of 15 residues. The CDR3 coding sequence is TGTGCCAGCAGCTTATTCCCAGAAAGAAATTCACCCCTCCACTTT. Its translation is CASSLFPERNSPLHF.

The J gene is TRBJ2-4, the V gene TRBV21-1. TRBV21-1 is given as a pseudogene. This CDR3 has 19 residues. CDR3 sequence (DNA): TGTGCCAGCAGCCCCTGGAGGAAGGGAGTGGGGCTAGCCAAAAACATTCAGTACTTC. This encodes CASSPWRKGVGLAKNIQYF.

This chain connects TRBV6-4 to TRBJ1-5; no clear D gene. CDR1 and CDR2 (germline): MRHNA, SNTAGT. V was pared by 5 bases and J by 9 bases, with 17 bases between. The CDR3 is 14 residues long. The CDR3 sequence is CASSRGGISPPQHF. CDR3 DNA sequence: TGTGCCAGCAGTAGAGGAGGAATCTCCCCGCCCCAGCATTTT.

The sample holds a few counts of this clone. V is TRBV27 and J is TRBJ1-1, with 10 positions matching TRBD1. The CDR3 sequence is 13 residues long. The V and J ends lost 5 bases and 5 bases, in that order; junction bases with no gene match: 2. Germline V gene sequence: CDR1 MNHEY, CDR2 SMNVEV (reference sequence). The CDR3 nucleotides read TGTGCCAGCAGTGGGGACAGGGGAACTGAAGCTTTCTTT. Translated, it gives CASSGDRGTEAFF.

This sequence joins TRBV6-5 and TRBJ1-2; TRBD1 agrees at 7 bases. Germline loops: CDR1 MNHEY, CDR2 SVGAGI. Trimming took 3 bases from V and 6 from J; bases not matched to a gene: 4. This CDR3 has 13 amino acids. CDR3 in amino acids: CASSYDRADGYTF. CDR3 DNA: TGTGCCAGCAGTTATGACAGGGCGGATGGCTACACCTTC.

This clone came up once. The chain employs TRBV5-4 and TRBJ2-5; TRBD1 matches 8 bases. TRBJ2-7 explains the end of the DNA better; the J call may be wrong. The V gene's germline CDR1 is SGHNT and CDR2 YYREEE (reference sequence). The CDR3 contains 13 residues. This chain's CDR3 is CASSTDRADEQYF. Here the CDR3 DNA reads TGTGCCAGCAGCACGGACAGGGCCGACGAGCAGTACTTC.

The sample holds a few counts of this clone. The chain is built from TRBV28 and TRBJ1-1, with no clear D. Trimming cost V 4 bases and J 1 base, with 7 bases left between them. The CDR3 totals 13 residues. The germline gives CDR1 MDHEN, CDR2 SYDVKM. The CDR3 sequence is CASSSAENTEAFF. The CDR3 bases are TGTGCCAGCAGTTCGGCGGAGAACACTGAAGCTTTCTTT. Complete variable domain (other parts from reference TRBV28 and TRBJ1-1): DVKVTQSSRYLVKRTGEKVFLECVQDMDHENMFWYRQDPGLGLRLIYFSYDVKMKEKGDIPEGYSVSREKKERFSLILESASTNQTSMYLCASSSAENTEAFFGQGTRLTVV.

The chain combines TRBV7-2 with TRBJ1-2; tentative D call: TRBD1 (6 bases). V gave up 3 bases and J gave up 2 bases, with 19 bases separating them. Germline V gives CDR1 SGHTA, CDR2 FQGNSA. CDR3 length equals 17 residues. This CDR3 is CASSFGPDSSLNYGYTF. For the CDR3, the DNA is TGTGCCAGCAGCTTTGGGCCGGACAGTTCACTCAACTATGGCTACACCTTC.

The chain links TRBV13 to TRBJ2-1; TRBD2 is a possible D gene (5 bases). CDR1 and CDR2 from the germline V gene are PRHDT and FYEKMQ (reference sequence). The CDR3 contains 12 residues. V was cut by 3 bases and J by 6 bases, with 6 bases left in between. In DNA form, the CDR3 reads TGTGCCAGCAGCTTTGGAGGCAATGAGCAGTTCTTC. Encoded protein: CASSFGGNEQFF.

J is TRBJ2-1 and V is TRBV11-3, with D possibly being TRBD2 (5 bases). This CDR3 is built from 15 residues. CDR1 and CDR2 (germline): SGHNT, YENEEA. V was pared by 0 bases and J by 5 bases, with 11 bases between. As DNA, the CDR3 is TGTGCCAGCAGCTTAGAAGGTGGGAGTGACAATGAGCAGTTCTTC. The encoded protein is CASSLEGGSDNEQFF.

The chain recombines TRBV11-2 with TRBJ2-7; 10 bases line up with TRBD1. The CDR3 spans 14 residues. Germline V gene lookup returns CDR1 SGHAT and CDR2 FQNNGV. The V and J ends lost 3 bases and 4 bases, in that order; junction bases with no gene match: 3. The CDR3 DNA reads as TGTGCCAGCAGCTTGGGACAGGGGAGATACGAGCAGTACTTC. It is translated as CASSLGQGRYEQYF. The full variable domain, with the rest looked up from reference TRBV11-2 and TRBJ2-7, is EAGVAQSPRYKIIEKRQSVAFWCNPISGHATLYWYQQILGQGPKLLIQFQNNGVVDDSQLPKDRFSAERLKGVDSTLKIQPAKLEDSAVYLCASSLGQGRYEQYFGPGTRLTVT.

The CDR3 region is CASSQDRGWGELFF. The CDR3 bases are TGCGCCAGCAGCCAAGATCGGGGTTGGGGGGAGCTGTTTTTT. V gene TRBV4-3 combines with J gene TRBJ2-2; tentatively, D is TRBD2 (5 bases). This CDR3 is 14 amino acids long. V lost 0 bases and J lost 8, with 10 bases in between. The germline gives CDR1 LGHNA, CDR2 YSLEER.

The chain recombines TRBV27 with TRBJ2-1, with TRBD2 matching 8 bases. V was pared by 4 bases and J by 3 bases, with 5 bases of the junction left unmatched. This CDR3 comprises 15 residues. Germline lookup yields CDR1 MNHEY and CDR2 SMNVEV (reference sequence). Here the CDR3 reads CASSSGTSLYNEQFF. The CDR3 nucleotides read TGTGCCAGCAGTTCAGGGACTAGTCTCTACAATGAGCAGTTCTTC.

CDR3 sequence reads: CASSLESSGTETQYF. The CDR3 nucleotides read TGTGCCAGCAGCTTAGAGTCTAGCGGGACGGAGACCCAGTACTTC. The rearrangement joins TRBV11-2 to TRBJ2-5, with TRBD2 matching over 9 bases. The CDR3 runs to 15 residues. V was pared by 0 bases and J by 5 bases, with 4 bases of the junction left unmatched. The germline V gene encodes CDR1 SGHAT and CDR2 FQNNGV.

The sample holds one count of this clone. J is TRBJ2-3 and V is TRBV7-8; 9 nucleotides agree with TRBD1. Germline V lookup: CDR1 SGHVS, CDR2 FQNEAQ. The CDR3 runs 17 residues. J lost 0 bases, V lost 5 bases, and 9 bases had no gene match. The CDR3 DNA is TGTGCCAGCAGCCGACGGACAGGGGCGACTAGCACAGATACGCAGTATTTT. It specifies CASSRRTGATSTDTQYF. Drawing the rest from reference TRBV7-8 and TRBJ2-3, the complete variable domain is GAGVSQSPRYKVAKRGQDVALRCDPISGHVSLFWYQQALGQGPEFLTYFQNEAQLDKSGLPSDRFFAERPEGSVSTLKIQRTQQEDSAVYLCASSRRTGATSTDTQYFGPGTRLTVL.

The rearrangement joins TRBV27 to TRBJ2-2; 7 positions match TRBD2. Germline V gene data show CDR1 as MNHEY and CDR2 as SMNVEV (reference sequence). The V and J ends lost 8 bases and 5 bases, in that order; junction bases with no gene match: 5. This CDR3 spans 13 amino acids. CDR3 nucleotide sequence: TGTGCCAGCGGACACGGGGGGACCGGGGAGCTGTTTTTT. This encodes CASGHGGTGELFF.